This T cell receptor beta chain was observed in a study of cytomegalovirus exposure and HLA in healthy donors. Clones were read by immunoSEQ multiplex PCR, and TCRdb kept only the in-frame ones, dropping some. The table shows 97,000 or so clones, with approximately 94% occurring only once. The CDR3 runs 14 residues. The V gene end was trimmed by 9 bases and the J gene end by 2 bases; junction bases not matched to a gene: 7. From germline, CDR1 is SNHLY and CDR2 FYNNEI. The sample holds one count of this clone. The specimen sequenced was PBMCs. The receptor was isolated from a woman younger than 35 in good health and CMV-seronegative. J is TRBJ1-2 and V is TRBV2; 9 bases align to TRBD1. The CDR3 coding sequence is TGTGCCAGAGACGGGACAGGGAGGAACTATGGCTACACCTTC. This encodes CARDGTGRNYGYTF.